The entry below gives a single T cell receptor (beta chain) sequence along with its context. Its specificity is unknown. This sample was taken from a study of T cells in Graves' hyperthyroidism and ophthalmopathy. Study as a whole: Staff took peripheral blood when the initial diagnosis was made, before any treatment began.

Amplified TCR beta CDR3 regions derived from RNA transcripts. The HTBI primer set served for first-round RT-PCR of the TCR CDR3. TCRdb ran MiXCR on the multiplex PCR reads and lists one entry per CDR3 protein. This table has 700,000 to 950,000 distinct CDR3 sequences, about a third appearing once. Overall study findings and caveats: In simple terms, a model built on 13 V-J features told ophthalmopathy apart from stable hyperthyroidism. Most clonotypes that expanded in the thyroid above 0.001 also showed up in blood.

V lost 0 bases, J lost 5 bases, and 5 bases lay in between. Germline CDR1 and CDR2: MNHNS and SASEGT. This CDR3 region has 14 residues. The chain couples TRBV6-1 to TRBJ2-6; unclear D gene. This receptor was obtained from a woman between 40 and 55 years old with Graves' hyperthyroidism. Source material: blood. In nucleotides, the CDR3 is TGTGCCAGCAGTGAAGCCACGAGGGCCAACGTCCTGACTTTC. Residues: CASSEATRANVLTF.